The rows below give T cell receptor beta chains drawn from one sample of a study of T cells in Graves' hyperthyroidism and ophthalmopathy. MiXCR, applied by TCRdb to the multiplex PCR reads, yields one record per CDR3 protein. The sample has 550,000 to 600,000 distinct CDR3 sequences; 11% to 15% are singletons. Input material: blood. All receptors derive from a woman under 30 with Graves' ophthalmopathy. CDR3s include the opening cysteine and the closing phenylalanine or tryptophan. Each record gives: D gene, J gene, clone size, V gene, CDR3 length, CDR3 protein, CDR3 DNA. The D gene is left open where the match is weak. Expanded clones are given a class, and other clones once, few, many or no size at all.

NA,TRBJ1-5,many,TRBV29-1,12,CSVGQLNQPQHF,TGCAGCGTGGGGCAGTTAAATCAGCCCCAGCATTTT
TRBD1,TRBJ1-1,many,TRBV4-3,16,CASSHRWRGPNTEAFF,TGCGCCAGCAGCCACCGATGGAGGGGGCCGAACACTGAAGCTTTCTTT
NA,TRBJ2-1,many,TRBV12-3/TRBV12-4,16,CASSFGSASRYNEQFF,TGTGCCAGCAGTTTTGGGTCGGCTAGCCGCTACAATGAGCAGTTCTTC
TRBD1,TRBJ2-7,NA,TRBV18,16,CASSPMQTGKDYEQYF,TGTGCCAGCTCACCCATGCAGACAGGGAAGGACTACGAGCAGTACTTC
TRBD1,TRBJ2-7,many,TRBV20-1,12,CSATTGNYEQYF,TGCAGTGCGACGACAGGGAACTACGAGCAGTACTTC
NA,TRBJ1-1,many,TRBV12-5,11,CASASNTEAFF,TGTGCTAGTGCATCGAACACTGAAGCTTTCTTT
NA,TRBJ1-2,many,TRBV30,12,CAWSEGSYGYTF,TGTGCCTGGAGCGAGGGGTCCTATGGCTACACCTTC
NA,TRBJ2-5,many,TRBV7-9,16,CASRSERGGLWETQYF,TGTGCCAGCAGAAGTGAGAGGGGGGGTTTATGGGAGACCCAGTACTTC
TRBD2,TRBJ2-5,few,TRBV20-1,17,CSPLSIAGSGKKETQYF,TGCAGTCCTCTATCCATAGCGGGATCAGGAAAGAAGGAGACCCAGTACTTC
NA,TRBJ2-4,few,TRBV4-1,15,CASSQVGRARNIQYF,TGCGCCAGCAGCCAAGTGGGACGGGCCCGAAACATTCAGTACTTC
NA,TRBJ2-7,few,TRBV7-9,13,CASSYLFVDEQYF,TGTGCCAGCAGCTACCTTTTTGTAGACGAGCAGTACTTC
NA,TRBJ2-1,many,TRBV7-3,15,CASSLTTLGEGEQFF,TGTGCCAGCAGCTTAACGACTCTGGGAGAGGGTGAGCAGTTCTTC
NA,TRBJ1-1,many,TRBV6-2/TRBV6-3,16,CASSYSIRQPNTEAFF,TGTGCCAGCAGTTACTCGATTCGGCAACCGAACACTGAAGCTTTCTTT
NA,TRBJ1-5,many,TRBV7-9,15,CASSLAVGLNQPQHF,TGTGCCAGCAGCTTAGCGGTTGGTCTCAATCAGCCCCAGCATTTT
NA,TRBJ2-4,many,TRBV3-1,16,CASSQSEEPRGNIQYF,TGTGCCAGCAGCCAAAGTGAGGAGCCAAGGGGAAACATTCAGTACTTC
NA,TRBJ1-6,many,TRBV10-3,14,CAIRPEQSNSPLHF,TGTGCCATCAGACCGGAACAGAGTAATTCACCCCTCCACTTT
NA,TRBJ1-4,many,TRBV7-2,13,CASSQGHNEKLFF,TGTGCCAGCAGCCAAGGACACAATGAAAAACTGTTTTTT
NA,TRBJ2-2,few,TRBV7-3,12,CASSSTPGELFF,TGTGCCAGCAGCTCTACACCCGGGGAGCTGTTTTTT
NA,TRBJ2-7,few,TRBV30,11,CAWSTTGEQYF,TGTGCCTGGAGTACCACAGGGGAGCAGTACTTC
TRBD2,TRBJ2-7,NA,TRBV18,15,CASSPLTSGRGEQYF,TGTGCCAGCTCACCACTTACTAGCGGGAGGGGCGAGCAGTACTTC
TRBD1,TRBJ1-5,many,TRBV12-3/TRBV12-4,14,CASSPTGGYQPQHF,TGTGCCAGCAGTCCGACAGGGGGGTATCAGCCCCAGCATTTT
NA,TRBJ1-4,many,TRBV20-1,14,CSAREARGLGKLFF,TGCAGTGCTAGAGAGGCCAGGGGTCTGGGGAAACTGTTTTTT
TRBD1,TRBJ2-2,few,TRBV11-2,16,CASSFDRGLGTGELFF,TGTGCCAGCAGCTTCGACAGGGGACTGGGCACCGGGGAGCTGTTTTTT
TRBD2,TRBJ2-1,many,TRBV7-9,15,CASSLTGGFNNEQFF,TGTGCCAGCAGCTTGACGGGAGGGTTTAACAATGAGCAGTTCTTC
NA,TRBJ1-5,many,TRBV20-1,17,CSAREATRAYSNQPQHF,TGCAGTGCTAGGGAGGCCACTCGGGCCTATAGCAATCAGCCCCAGCATTTT
NA,TRBJ1-5,many,TRBV12-3/TRBV12-4,16,CASIELGGSLNQPQHF,TGTGCCAGCATCGAACTCGGGGGGAGTTTAAATCAGCCCCAGCATTTT
TRBD2,TRBJ2-1,many,TRBV20-1,14,CSASKLADYNEQFF,TGCAGTGCTAGTAAACTAGCGGACTACAATGAGCAGTTCTTC
TRBD1,TRBJ2-7,NA,TRBV29-1,13,CSVESDRAREQYF,TGCAGCGTCGAATCCGACAGGGCTAGGGAGCAGTACTTC
TRBD1,TRBJ2-7,NA,TRBV5-1,18,CASSLAGRGRTGYREQYF,TGCGCCAGCAGCTTGGCTGGTCGGGGCCGGACAGGTTATCGGGAGCAGTACTTC
NA,TRBJ1-5,many,TRBV27,14,CASSLTTGSQPQHF,TGTGCCAGCAGTTTAACGACAGGTAGTCAGCCCCAGCATTTT
TRBD1,TRBJ2-7,many,TRBV27,15,CASSSPGTGALEQYF,TGTGCCAGCAGTTCCCCCGGGACAGGGGCCCTCGAGCAGTACTTC
TRBD1,TRBJ1-5,NA,TRBV18,16,CASSPLGQGNNQPQHF,TGTGCCAGCTCACCATTGGGACAGGGAAACAATCAGCCCCAGCATTTT
TRBD1,TRBJ1-1,many,TRBV18,16,CASSAMRDRANTEAFF,TGTGCCAGCTCGGCAATGAGGGACAGGGCGAACACTGAAGCTTTCTTT
TRBD1,TRBJ2-1,many,TRBV2,16,CASSEISGQGSNEQFF,TGTGCCAGCAGTGAAATATCGGGACAGGGAAGCAATGAGCAGTTCTTC
TRBD2,TRBJ2-3,NA,TRBV2,14,CASRASGSLDTQYF,TGTGCCAGCAGGGCTAGCGGGAGTCTGGATACGCAGTATTTT
TRBD2,TRBJ2-7,NA,TRBV27,14,CASSWASGPYEQYF,TGTGCCAGCAGTTGGGCTAGCGGGCCCTACGAGCAGTACTTC
NA,TRBJ2-5,few,TRBV27,13,CASSSRSREREYF,TGTGCCAGCAGTTCACGCTCCCGGGAAAGGGAGTACTTC
NA,TRBJ1-2,many,TRBV3-1,11,CASSHSGGYTF,TGTGCCAGCAGCCACTCGGGCGGCTACACCTTC
NA,TRBJ1-1,many,TRBV12-5,15,CASGLVMGRYTEAFF,TGTGCTAGTGGTTTGGTAATGGGACGGTACACTGAAGCTTTCTTT
TRBD2,TRBJ2-1,many,TRBV27,15,CASSLGTSGKGEQFF,TGTGCCAGCAGCCTCGGGACTAGCGGGAAGGGTGAGCAGTTCTTC
TRBD1,TRBJ2-6,NA,TRBV25-1,18,CASSGRTGGSRGANVLTF,TGTGCCAGCAGTGGAAGGACAGGGGGAAGTCGTGGGGCCAACGTCCTGACTTTC